One and the same sample provided the 20 T cell receptor beta chains below, sequenced in a study of T cell responses to AZD1222 COVID-19 vaccine. This table comes from immunoSEQ multiplex PCR, and its TCRdb copy is limited to in-frame clones, with some not included. The sample holds about 110,000 clones; roughly 92% are singletons and the top ten take approximately 2.7%. Sequenced material: peripheral blood, taken 28 days after the second AZD1222 dose. The origin of the receptors is an adult who received the AZD1222 COVID-19 vaccine.

The CDR3 sequence: CASSQASGGRGDTQYF. In nucleotides, the CDR3 is TGCGCCAGCAGCCAAGCTAGCGGGGGGCGTGGGGATACGCAGTATTTT. The chain uses TRBV5-1 and TRBJ2-3; 11 bases are shared with TRBD2. CDR1 SGHRS and CDR2 YFSETQ come from the germline V gene. This CDR3 has 16 amino acids. J gave up 6 bases and V 4 bases, and 10 bases lay outside the gene matches.

The rearrangement joins TRBV6-4 to TRBJ2-3; D is unresolved. CDR3 length equals 14 residues. Germline V CDR1 and CDR2: MRHNA, SNTAGT. V was pared by 6 bases and J by 0 bases, with 10 bases between. The DNA of the CDR3 is TGTGCCAGCAGCCCCCACCGTAGCACAGATACGCAGTATTTT. Encoded protein: CASSPHRSTDTQYF.

The chain has TRBV2 and TRBJ1-4, with 10 nucleotides matching TRBD1. With V trimmed by 10 bases and J by 5 bases, 10 bases remained unmatched. The CDR3 sequence is 15 residues long. Germline V lookup: CDR1 SNHLY, CDR2 FYNNEI. The CDR3 here is CATTMSGQGNEKLFF. DNA for the CDR3: TGTGCCACGACTATGTCGGGACAGGGGAATGAAAAACTGTTTTTT.

The chain has TRBV11-2 and TRBJ2-3; a weak D match, TRBD2 (5 bases). The CDR3 length is 14 residues. V lost 4 bases and J 8 bases, leaving 16 bases between the germline ends. Germline V lookup: CDR1 SGHAT, CDR2 FQNNGV. The CDR3 here is CASSSARASATQYF. CDR3 in DNA: TGTGCCAGCAGCTCAGCGCGGGCCTCAGCTACGCAGTATTTT.

V is TRBV9 and J is TRBJ1-1, with 7 bases that match TRBD1. The CDR3 is 20 residues long. The junction had 20 bases not matched to a gene; V was cut back by 3 bases and J by 0 bases. The germline V gene encodes CDR1 SGDLS and CDR2 YYNGEE. The CDR3 reads CASSGPGAGQTNSMNTEAFF. The CDR3 DNA sequence: TGTGCCAGCAGCGGTCCCGGGGCGGGACAGACAAACTCAATGAACACTGAAGCTTTCTTT.

V and J are TRBV6-2 or TRBV6-3 and TRBJ1-5; no clear D gene. This CDR3 comprises 15 residues. Germline CDR1 reads MNHEY; CDR2 reads SVGEGT. The germline V and J ends were trimmed by 1 base and 3 bases, with 10 bases remaining between them. The CDR3 DNA follows: TGTGCCAGCAGTTACTTAAGGCAGCCCAATCAGCCCCAGCATTTT. This gives the protein CASSYLRQPNQPQHF.

The chain joins TRBV9 to TRBJ1-2; unclear D gene. Germline CDR1 reads SGDLS; CDR2 reads YYNGEE. V shed 3 bases and J shed 4 bases, with 13 bases lying between them. This CDR3 is built from 14 residues. Here the CDR3 reads CASSGGPVGYGYTF. The CDR3 DNA follows: TGTGCCAGCAGCGGAGGGCCGGTTGGCTATGGCTACACCTTC.

The chain recombines TRBV12-5 with TRBJ2-5, with 9 bases identical to TRBD1. V gave up 6 bases and J gave up 9 bases; unmatched junction bases: 11. Germline V gene sequence: CDR1 LGHNT, CDR2 FRNRAP. The CDR3 has 14 amino acids. The CDR3 region has the DNA TGTGCTAGTGGCTTGACAGGGGGGCCGTCGGCCCAGTACTTC. This encodes CASGLTGGPSAQYF.

This chain connects TRBV18 to TRBJ2-3, with TRBD1 matching 9 bases. This CDR3 has 16 amino acids. Germline loops: CDR1 KGHSH, CDR2 LQKENI. V shed 0 bases and J 5 bases; nucleotides not matched to a gene: 6. CDR3 nucleotide sequence: TGTGCCAGCTCACCACCCCGGGACAGGGATGAAGATACGCAGTATTTT. Its protein is CASSPPRDRDEDTQYF.

This rearrangement joins TRBV7-6 to TRBJ2-7; D is perhaps TRBD1 or TRBD2 (5 bases each). CDR1 and CDR2 from the germline V gene are SGHVS and FNYEAQ. V lost 5 bases and J 1 base, leaving 9 bases between the germline ends. CDR3 length equals 13 residues. CDR3 sequence reads: CASSTGPSYEQYF. The CDR3 bases are TGTGCCAGCAGCACGGGACCTTCCTACGAGCAGTACTTC.

The rearrangement joins TRBV10-3 to TRBJ2-7; D perhaps matches TRBD2 (6 bases). CDR3 length: 16 amino acids. Germline V gives CDR1 ENHRY, CDR2 SYGVKD. V dropped 3 bases and J dropped 3 bases, with 18 bases sitting between them. In nucleotides, the CDR3 is TGTGCCATCAGTGACCTCTCGGAGACTAGTATCTACGAGCAGTACTTC. This translates into CAISDLSETSIYEQYF.

V usage is TRBV6-5 and J usage is TRBJ2-7, with D perhaps matching TRBD1 (6 bases). The CDR3 has 14 residues. The V gene lost 5 bases and the J gene lost 0 bases, with 11 bases spanning the gap. Looked up from germline, CDR1 is MNHEY and CDR2 is SVGAGI. CDR3 sequence reads: CASSLTGSSYEQYF. The DNA for the CDR3 is TGTGCCAGCAGTCTGACAGGATCCTCCTACGAGCAGTACTTC.

CDR3 region: CASRRTGSGVTGELFF. The CDR3 DNA is TGTGCCAGCAGACGAACAGGGTCGGGGGTTACCGGGGAGCTGTTTTTT. The chain carries TRBV5-6 and TRBJ2-2, with D possibly being TRBD1 or TRBD2 (6 bases each). The germline V and J ends were trimmed by 5 bases and 5 bases, with 19 bases remaining between them. This CDR3 is 16 amino acids long. From germline, CDR1 is SGHDT and CDR2 YYEEEE.

This chain joins TRBV5-4 and TRBJ2-1, with 12 bases identical to TRBD1. V lost 4 bases and J lost 3; bases outside the gene matches: 2. The germline V gene encodes CDR1 SGHNT and CDR2 YYREEE (reference sequence). The CDR3 spans 15 residues. The CDR3 sequence is CASSRDRGRYNEQFF. Written as DNA, the CDR3 is TGTGCCAGCAGCCGGGACAGGGGGCGCTACAATGAGCAGTTCTTC. Full variable domain (remainder filled in from reference TRBV5-4 and TRBJ2-1): ETGVTQSPTHLIKTRGQQVTLRCSSQSGHNTVSWYQQALGQGPQFIFQYYREEENGRGNFPPRFSGLQFPNYSSELNVNALELDDSALYLCASSRDRGRYNEQFFGPGTRLTVL.

The chain couples TRBV7-8 to TRBJ2-7; the D is unclear. This CDR3 has 12 amino acids. V was cut by 5 bases and J by 3 bases, with 8 bases left in between. Germline assignment: CDR1 SGHVS and CDR2 FQNEAQ. The CDR3, as DNA: TGTGCCAGCAGCCACGTGGGCTACGAGCAGTACTTC. As protein: CASSHVGYEQYF.

V and J are TRBV7-3 and TRBJ2-3; unclear D gene. The CDR3 is made up of 14 amino acids. Germline values: CDR1 SGHTA, CDR2 FQGTGA. Trimming stripped 0 bases from V and 6 bases from J, with 10 bases between. In DNA form, the CDR3 reads TGTGCCAGCAGCTTAACCCCCTGGGTCGATACGCAGTATTTT. Amino acid sequence: CASSLTPWVDTQYF.

The genes are TRBV28 and TRBJ2-5; D possibly corresponds to TRBD2 (6 bases). CDR1 and CDR2 from the germline V gene are MDHEN and SYDVKM. Trimming took off 2 bases at V and 5 bases at J, with 9 bases between the two ends. The CDR3 loop spans 13 amino acids. The CDR3 DNA reads TGTGCCAGCAGTTTACCCCGGGGGGAGACCCAGTACTTC. It is translated as CASSLPRGETQYF.

The CDR3 reads CASSWTGTSGAKQYF. CDR3 in DNA: TGTGCCAGCAGCTGGACCGGGACTAGTGGGGCCAAGCAGTACTTC. The chain couples TRBV5-5 to TRBJ2-7, with 8 nucleotides matching TRBD2. The CDR3 totals 15 residues. Germline loops: CDR1 SGHKS, CDR2 YYEKEE (reference sequence). Trimming at V came to 3 bases and at J to 8 bases, leaving 13 bases not matched to a gene.

This clone was counted once. The J gene is TRBJ2-2, the V gene TRBV10-1; weak D call: TRBD1 (6 bases). Between the trimmed V and J ends, which lost 8 bases and 5 bases, there was a span of 15 bases. Germline V gene sequence: CDR1 WNHNN, CDR2 SYGVQD (reference sequence). CDR3 length: 14 residues. The CDR3 DNA is TGCGCCAGCGGATACAGGGAAGAGACCGGGGAGCTGTTTTTT. It is translated as CASGYREETGELFF.

This clone came up a few times. This chain connects TRBV4-3 to TRBJ2-7; perhaps TRBD1 as D (5 bases). The CDR3 is made up of 15 amino acids. Germline CDR1 reads LGHNA; CDR2 reads YSLEER. The ends were cut back, 3 bases at V and 7 bases at J, with 19 bases in the middle. CDR3 amino acids: CASSHGQQVQKEQYF. As DNA, the CDR3 is TGCGCCAGCAGCCATGGACAACAGGTACAGAAAGAGCAGTACTTC.